This TCR beta chain was documented in a study of OX40 agonist ivuxolimab in advanced cancers. Study background: Males comprised around 80% of the group, whose mean age was roughly 64 years (range roughly 20 to 85). Partial response was recorded in three patients: one hepatocellular carcinoma and two cutaneous melanoma cases.

TCRdb's table, derived via immunoSEQ multiplex PCR, lists solely in-frame clones and lacks some. Of about 64,000 clones in the sample, 84% were seen once. Anyone with autoimmune disease history or systemic immunosuppression was excluded. The CDR3 runs to 15 residues. Germline V gene lookup returns CDR1 SEHNR and CDR2 FQNEAQ (reference sequence). Trimming took 5 bases from V and 2 from J; bases not matched to a gene: 7. Only a few counts were recorded for this clone. The V call is TRBV7-9, the J call TRBJ2-7; 9 bases align to TRBD1. The source material was CD4+ or CD8+ T cells sorted from blood, sampled in a trial of the OX40 agonist ivuxolimab. The receptor comes from an adult with an advanced solid tumor such as melanoma, head and neck, liver or kidney cancer. The CDR3 region is CASSKGQGTPYEQYF. CDR3 in DNA: TGTGCCAGCAGCAAAGGACAGGGGACCCCCTACGAGCAGTACTTC.